This record looks at one T cell receptor (beta chain) sequence and its context. Its antigen is currently not known. Per-base qualities were not stored, and no clone one base away is much larger. The germline V gene sets CDR1 to WSHSY and CDR2 to SAAADI. V and J are truncated by 4 bases and 1 base respectively, leaving an intervening sequence of 10 bases. From its cysteine to its phenylalanine, the CDR3 spans 14 amino acids. The CDR3 DNA has 42 bases and is translated from base 1. Each donor gave one peripheral blood draw, averaging approximately 110 mL, which was collected into heparinised tubes. Using a panel that included CD45RO, CCR7, CD25, CD127, CD95 and CD27, naive, central memory, regulatory and stem cell-like memory CD4+ T cells were sorted on a BD FACSAria II. Every sorted population had a purity above 98%. Right away, PBMCs were isolated by Lymphoprep density gradient centrifugation and were stained directly, with no culture step. Samples were stained and sorted in pairs, with one healthy donor and one patient per experiment, so that batch effects were minimized.

The data are from a study of beta chain features in type 1 diabetes (dated by TCRdb to the late 2010s). Broadly, across the study: Patients and healthy donors did not differ in mean age, gender distribution, total cell number or subset yield. Across all samples, some 100,000,000 sorted cells were examined, and cell number per subset correlated strongly with RNA yield. Regulatory and stem cell-like memory subsets were isolated from only 8 patients and 8 healthy donors, whereas naive and central memory subsets came from all 30 or so donors. In the study, recently diagnosed type 1 diabetes patients and matched healthy donors were compared on the TCRB repertoires of their sorted circulating CD4+ T cell subsets. Broad study findings and their caveats: The naive, central memory and regulatory TCRB repertoires appeared to resemble one another more closely among patients than among healthy donors. HLA sub-analyses involved small numbers of individuals, so any influence of HLA type on TCRB rearrangement remained unresolved. PCR might favor shorter templates, but patient and control samples were amplified and corrected together, so any skew would affect both groups equally. Because cDNA was sequenced instead of genomic DNA, activated cells with high expression could be over-represented, although the groups did not differ in activation or CD3 levels. A moderate but significant shortening of TCRB CDR3 length was observed in type 1 diabetes patients in all four CD4+ subsets. At VDJ recombination sites, type 1 diabetes patients had fewer insertions and more deleted nucleotides, which implies abnormalities in thymic rearrangement.

The entire isolated RNA was reverse transcribed using the High Capacity cDNA Reverse Transcription Kit, and thus expressed TCRB transcripts were sequenced. Deep immunoSEQ sequencing was applied to naive, central memory and regulatory T cell samples, giving an average of around 3.4 million total reads per sample. Sorted cells were lysed in RLT buffer and RNA was extracted with DNase-treated RNeasy Micro or Mini kits, depending on cell number. To prevent cross-contamination, every cell subset was processed on its own, while patient and healthy donor samples were processed together. Using the immunoSEQ multiplex PCR, TCRB sequences were amplified from cDNA into 87-bp fragments spanning the CDR3 region. The amplicons were sequenced using the Illumina HiSeq platform. As for the authors' bioinformatics: PCR bias was corrected computationally using synthetic template baselines, and reads within Hamming distance 2 were collapsed, with unmergeable singletons discarded. By aligning reads against IMGT, V, D and J genes, CDR3 length, and insertions or deletions at six rearrangement sites were assigned. Clonotype counts were normalized to sorted cell number within each subset before computing true diversity and Gini coefficients with the tcR R package. Repertoire sharing was quantified using the overlap coefficient calculated on TCRB nucleotide sequences. In TCRdb, the immuneACCESS table is reduced to in-frame sequences with V and J assigned. These tables do not hold every clone; where another copy was compared, an unresolved V gene accounts for under half, and the others remain unexplained. Clonal size and the V and J genes are those of that table, whereas D and trimming came from the DNA. This sample holds some 63,000 clones; around three fifths were observed only once. The ten top clones hold 2% to 2.5% of the sample.

The sample taken for sequencing was Tregs from blood. Taken with the paper, the label for cell subset or site translates to: regulatory CD4+ T cells. This receptor was identified in a young woman in good health. The chain uses TRBV10-2 and TRBJ2-5, with TRBD1 as a weak D call on 6 bases. The sequenced DNA is TGCGCCAGCAGTGCCGGGACATTCCAAGAGACCCAGTACTTC. It specifies CASSAGTFQETQYF.